This passage covers 7 T cell receptor beta chains from one sample sequenced in a study of immune cell composition in non-small cell lung cancer. Normal lung was sampled as far from the tumour as possible, at least 3 cm. The data were produced by immunoSEQ multiplex PCR, yet TCRdb's version contains in-frame clones alone and is incomplete. Among thousands of clones listed, about four fifths were seen once. Sample: non-adjacent lung tissue. Source of these receptors: a human donor with non-small cell lung cancer.

The chain joins TRBV4-2 to TRBJ2-5, with 15 bases aligning to TRBD2. This CDR3 region has 17 residues. CDR1 is LGHNA and CDR2 is YNFKEQ in the germline V gene. Trimming removed 4 bases from V and 2 bases from J; junction bases left unmatched: 5. CDR3 nucleotides: TGTGCCAGCAGCCCGGGGACTAGCGGGGGGTCTCAAGAGACCCAGTACTTC. Protein sequence: CASSPGTSGGSQETQYF.

The gene calls are TRBV30 and TRBJ2-5, with 10 bases that match TRBD2. Trimming at V came to 1 base and at J to 5 bases, leaving 1 base not matched to a gene. The CDR3 length is 13 residues. Germline CDR1 and CDR2: GTSNPN and SVGIG (reference sequence). The CDR3 loop is CAWSELAGETQYF. CDR3 nucleotides: TGTGCCTGGAGTGAACTAGCGGGGGAGACCCAGTACTTC.

The gene calls are TRBV6-5 and TRBJ1-1; 7 positions match TRBD1. Trimming removed 6 bases from V and 0 bases from J; junction bases left unmatched: 7. The CDR3 is 15 amino acids. Germline assignment: CDR1 MNHEY and CDR2 SVGAGI. CDR3 amino acids: CASSRTGVMNTEAFF. CDR3 DNA: TGTGCCAGCAGCCGGACAGGAGTTATGAACACTGAAGCTTTCTTT.

V gene TRBV27 combines with J gene TRBJ1-3, with D perhaps matching TRBD1 (5 bases). The germline V gene encodes CDR1 MNHEY and CDR2 SMNVEV (reference sequence). V lost 8 bases and J 0 bases, leaving 11 bases between the germline ends. The CDR3 contains 14 residues. This chain's CDR3 is CASRTGPSGNTIYF. The CDR3 DNA is TGTGCCAGCCGTACAGGTCCCTCTGGAAACACCATATATTTT.

This sequence joins TRBV7-2 and TRBJ2-3; TRBD2 matches at 8 bases. The CDR3 totals 14 residues. Germline V gene sequence: CDR1 SGHTA, CDR2 FQGNSA. The ends lost 5 bases at V and 6 bases at J; junction bases unmatched: 7. The CDR3 region has the DNA TGTGCCAGCAGCCGTAGCGGGGATTGGGATACGCAGTATTTT. This translates into CASSRSGDWDTQYF.

This clone was seen once. V usage is TRBV5-4 and J usage is TRBJ2-1; 9 bases are shared with TRBD2. J gave up 1 base and V 7 bases, and 9 bases lay outside the gene matches. The CDR3 is 16 amino acids. The germline V gene has CDR1 SGHNT and CDR2 YYREEE (reference sequence). The CDR3 region is CASLDSGSRSYNEQFF. CDR3 sequence (DNA): TGTGCCAGCCTCGATAGCGGGAGCCGATCCTACAATGAGCAGTTCTTC.

This chain links TRBV7-8 with TRBJ2-3; a possible D gene is TRBD2 (5 bases). The V end lost 4 bases, the J end lost 4 bases, and 12 bases lay between the germline ends. CDR3 size: 14 residues. Per the germline V gene, CDR1 is SGHVS and CDR2 is FQNEAQ. Written as DNA, the CDR3 is TGTGCCAGCAGCTCCCTCGCGGGCCCAGATACGCAGTATTTT. The encoded protein is CASSSLAGPDTQYF.